Each of the 15 T cell receptor beta chains below was sequenced from the same sample in a study of T cell responses to AZD1222 COVID-19 vaccine. Using immunoSEQ multiplex PCR, the repertoire was profiled, and TCRdb retains in-frame clones only, with some absent. The table includes approximately 100,000 clones, more than 70% detected once. Specimen: peripheral blood, collected on day 0 of AZD1222 vaccination. The receptors were sampled from an adult in good health.

This chain joins TRBV2 and TRBJ2-1; D gene unclear. The germline V and J ends were trimmed by 7 bases and 6 bases, with 13 bases remaining between them. Germline V CDR1 and CDR2: SNHLY, FYNNEI. The CDR3 consists of 13 residues. CDR3 loop: CASMEDLGNEQFF. CDR3 DNA: TGTGCCAGCATGGAAGACCTAGGCAATGAGCAGTTCTTC.

The V and J genes are TRBV11-2 and TRBJ2-2; 11 nucleotides agree with TRBD2. This CDR3 spans 15 amino acids. Germline assignment: CDR1 SGHAT and CDR2 FQNNGV. The V segment lost 1 base and the J segment 7 bases; nucleotides outside the gene matches: 2. The CDR3 is CASSLALAGVGELFF. The CDR3 coding sequence is TGTGCCAGCAGCTTAGCACTAGCGGGAGTCGGGGAGCTGTTTTTT.

The J gene is TRBJ2-2, the V gene TRBV7-3; D is perhaps TRBD1 (6 bases). The length of the CDR3 is 14 residues. Germline V CDR1 and CDR2: SGHTA, FQGTGA. The V gene lost 2 bases and the J gene lost 6 bases, with 10 bases spanning the gap. CDR3: CASSLGGSSGELFF. The CDR3 region has the DNA TGTGCCAGCAGCTTAGGGGGCAGCTCCGGGGAGCTGTTTTTT.

This rearrangement joins TRBV6-5 to TRBJ1-4; D is undetermined. Trimming took off 7 bases at V and 4 bases at J, with 16 bases between the two ends. Germline loops: CDR1 MNHEY, CDR2 SVGAGI. This CDR3 has 15 residues. In DNA, the CDR3 is TGTGCCAGCAACCCACTCATCCAAGATAATGAAAAACTGTTTTTT. This translates into CASNPLIQDNEKLFF.

The V call is TRBV6-5, the J call TRBJ2-7; D may be TRBD2 (6 bases). The CDR3 is 15 amino acids. Trimming pared 4 bases from V and 0 bases from J, leaving 13 bases between. Germline values: CDR1 MNHEY, CDR2 SVGAGI. CDR3 nucleotides: TGTGCCAGCAGTTCGCCGGGACTTGTCTCCTACGAGCAGTACTTC. Translating it yields CASSSPGLVSYEQYF.

The CDR3, as DNA: TGTGCCAGCAGACCCTGGGGTCCCACAGATACGCAGTATTTT. Amino acids: CASRPWGPTDTQYF. The gene calls are TRBV2 and TRBJ2-3; no clear D gene. The CDR3 totals 14 residues. Germline assignment: CDR1 SNHLY and CDR2 FYNNEI. V was pared by 6 bases and J by 2 bases, with 12 bases between.

The rearrangement uses TRBV28 and TRBJ2-1; no reliable D call. The CDR3 is 13 residues long. V dropped 2 bases and J dropped 6 bases, with 8 bases sitting between them. The V gene's germline CDR1 is MDHEN and CDR2 SYDVKM. This CDR3 is CASSLNLGNEQFF. The CDR3 DNA follows: TGTGCCAGCAGTTTAAATTTGGGCAATGAGCAGTTCTTC.

The gene calls are TRBV9 and TRBJ2-2; D is uncertain. The V end was cut by 4 bases, the J end by 1 base, with 8 bases between. Germline CDR1 reads SGDLS; CDR2 reads YYNGEE. The CDR3 consists of 14 residues. CDR3 sequence (DNA): TGTGCCAGCAGCTCGGCCGGGAACACCGGGGAGCTGTTTTTT. Its translation is CASSSAGNTGELFF.

The CDR3 reads CASSGQTVNTEAFF. In DNA, the CDR3 is TGTGCCAGCAGCGGACAGACAGTGAACACTGAAGCTTTCTTT. The chain joins TRBV5-5 to TRBJ1-1; D possibly corresponds to TRBD1 (6 bases). CDR3 length equals 14 residues. The ends were cut back, 4 bases at V and 0 bases at J, with 10 bases in the middle. Per germline, CDR1 SGHKS and CDR2 YYEKEE (reference sequence).

The J gene is TRBJ2-2, the V gene TRBV6-5, with D perhaps matching TRBD1 (6 bases). V was shortened by 4 bases and J by 5 bases, with 14 bases between the two germline ends. This CDR3 is built from 15 residues. The germline V gene encodes CDR1 MNHEY and CDR2 SVGAGI. CDR3 residues: CASSFRSTGTGELFF. CDR3 sequence (DNA): TGTGCCAGCAGTTTTCGATCTACAGGGACCGGGGAGCTGTTTTTT.

The V and J genes are TRBV6-1 and TRBJ1-6; no clear D gene. The V end lost 3 bases, the J end lost 8 bases, and 8 bases lay between the germline ends. This CDR3 region has 13 residues. Germline CDR1 reads MNHNS; CDR2 reads SASEGT. Here the CDR3 reads CASSDQPYSPLHF. The DNA for the CDR3 is TGTGCCAGCAGTGACCAGCCTTATTCACCCCTCCACTTT.

The chain recombines TRBV4-2 with TRBJ1-6, with D tentatively TRBD1 (5 bases). The CDR3 is made up of 15 amino acids. Per germline, CDR1 LGHNA and CDR2 YNFKEQ. The V and J ends lost 0 bases and 7 bases respectively, with 10 bases between them. The CDR3 DNA reads TGTGCCAGCAGCCAAGACAGGGATCTAAATTCACCCCTCCACTTT. Translating it yields CASSQDRDLNSPLHF.

This chain uses TRBV3-1 (or the pseudogene TRBV3-2) with TRBJ1-3; TRBD1 might be the D (5 bases). Germline CDR1 LGHDT, CDR2 YNNKEL (reference sequence). V was cut by 3 bases and J by 0 bases, with 12 bases left in between. The CDR3 totals 16 residues. CDR3 protein: CASSQVSGHSGNTIYF. DNA for the CDR3: TGTGCCAGCAGCCAGGTTTCAGGGCACTCTGGAAACACCATATATTTT.

The rearrangement links TRBV28 to TRBJ1-1; perhaps TRBD1 as D (6 bases). Trimming took 5 bases from V and 5 from J, leaving 18 bases between them. The germline gives CDR1 MDHEN, CDR2 SYDVKM. The CDR3 length is 15 residues. This CDR3 reads CASSLVRGFGTEAFF. The CDR3 DNA reads TGTGCCAGCAGTCTCGTCAGGGGTTTCGGGACTGAAGCTTTCTTT. Based on the CDR3 plus reference TRBV28 and TRBJ1-1, the full variable domain is DVKVTQSSRYLVKRTGEKVFLECVQDMDHENMFWYRQDPGLGLRLIYFSYDVKMKEKGDIPEGYSVSREKKERFSLILESASTNQTSMYLCASSLVRGFGTEAFFGQGTRLTVV.

This clone was observed a few times. The chain employs TRBV5-4 and TRBJ1-1; D remains unclear. The CDR3 contains 14 residues. Trimming left V 0 bases short and J 1 base short, with 7 bases between. Germline CDR1 SGHNT, CDR2 YYREEE (reference sequence). This CDR3 is CASSLATRNTEAFF. The CDR3 DNA reads TGTGCCAGCAGCTTGGCGACGAGGAACACTGAAGCTTTCTTT.